One sample yielded the 12 T cell receptor beta chains listed below, sequenced in a study of blood T cell repertoires in COVID-19. This table comes from immunoSEQ multiplex PCR, and its TCRdb copy is limited to in-frame clones, with some not included. Of approximately 180,000 clones in the sample, 85% to 90% were seen once. The sample comprised peripheral blood. Receptors originate from a man aged 40-55 years with active or convalescent COVID-19.

The chain uses TRBV3-1 (or the pseudogene TRBV3-2) and TRBJ1-5; weak D call: TRBD1 (5 bases). V lost 1 base, J lost 1 base, and 11 bases lay in between. Germline CDR1 and CDR2: LGHDT and YNNKEL (reference sequence). There are 16 residues in the CDR3. CDR3 residues: CASSQVAGLSNQPQHF. The CDR3 nucleotides read TGTGCCAGCAGCCAAGTGGCAGGGTTAAGCAATCAGCCCCAGCATTTT.

The chain is built from TRBV6-2 or TRBV6-3 and TRBJ1-5, with TRBD1 matching 7 bases. The CDR3 extends over 14 amino acids. The ends lost 2 bases at V and 4 bases at J; junction bases unmatched: 2. CDR1 is MNHEY, CDR2 SVGEGT, per germline. The CDR3 reads CASSYLTGNQPQHF. The CDR3 DNA sequence: TGTGCCAGCAGTTACCTGACAGGGAATCAGCCCCAGCATTTT.

The chain couples TRBV6-6 to TRBJ1-2; 7 bases align to TRBD1. The trim removed 2 bases at V and 0 bases at J, leaving 6 bases unmatched. The germline CDR1 and CDR2 sequences are MNHNY and SVGAGI (reference sequence). The CDR3 spans 16 residues. CDR3: CASSYPTGLANYGYTF. The DNA for the CDR3 is TGTGCCAGCAGTTACCCGACAGGGCTTGCTAACTATGGCTACACCTTC.

The genes are TRBV5-8 and TRBJ1-5, with D uncertain. The CDR3 loop spans 14 amino acids. The germline V and J ends were trimmed by 5 bases and 2 bases, with 11 bases remaining between them. Germline V lookup: CDR1 SGHTS, CDR2 YDEGEE. Written as DNA, the CDR3 is TGTGCCAGCAGTAGAAACGGGGGCAATCAGCCCCAGCATTTT. The encoded protein is CASSRNGGNQPQHF. The full variable domain, with the rest looked up from reference TRBV5-8 and TRBJ1-5, is EAGVTQSPTHLIKTRGQQATLRCSPISGHTSVYWYQQALGLGLQFLLWYDEGEERNRGNFPPRFSGRQFPNYSSELNVNALELEDSALYLCASSRNGGNQPQHFGDGTRLSIL.

This sequence joins TRBV5-4 and TRBJ2-5; unclear D gene. The germline V gene has CDR1 SGHNT and CDR2 YYREEE (reference sequence). The V end was cut by 0 bases, the J end by 5 bases, with 11 bases between. The CDR3 is 14 amino acids. The CDR3 coding sequence is TGTGCCAGCAGCTTGGTCACGGTATCCGAGACCCAGTACTTC. The encoded protein is CASSLVTVSETQYF. The entire variable domain, with the rest obtained from reference TRBV5-4 and TRBJ2-5, is as follows: ETGVTQSPTHLIKTRGQQVTLRCSSQSGHNTVSWYQQALGQGPQFIFQYYREEENGRGNFPPRFSGLQFPNYSSELNVNALELDDSALYLCASSLVTVSETQYFGPGTRLLVL.

This clone was recorded a few times. The rearrangement links TRBV19 to TRBJ1-1; TRBD1 agrees at 7 bases. The V gene end was trimmed by 5 bases and the J gene end by 1 base; junction bases not matched to a gene: 7. CDR3 length equals 15 residues. The germline CDR1 and CDR2 sequences are LNHDA and SQIVND (reference sequence). CDR3 sequence (DNA): TGTGCCAGTAGTCTGGCCCGGACAGGGAACACTGAAGCTTTCTTT. The encoded protein is CASSLARTGNTEAFF.

This sequence joins TRBV12-5 and TRBJ1-5; D possibly corresponds to TRBD1 (6 bases). The CDR3 loop spans 15 amino acids. The germline CDR1 and CDR2 sequences are LGHNT and FRNRAP. V dropped 5 bases and J dropped 1 base, with 12 bases sitting between them. CDR3 loop: CASGQDRLSNQPQHF. The CDR3 DNA reads TGTGCTAGTGGTCAGGACAGACTGAGCAATCAGCCCCAGCATTTT.

V usage is TRBV19 and J usage is TRBJ2-1; D gene ambiguous. The CDR3 is 15 amino acids. Germline CDR1 is LNHDA and CDR2 is SQIVND (reference sequence). The V end was cut by 7 bases, the J end by 2 bases, with 15 bases between. The CDR3: CASTPTGGTYNEQFF. CDR3 in DNA: TGTGCCAGTACTCCTACCGGCGGAACCTACAATGAGCAGTTCTTC.

J is TRBJ1-1 and V is TRBV5-1, with TRBD1 identical over 11 bases. J lost 4 bases, V lost 4 bases, and 9 bases had no gene match. The CDR3 has 16 amino acids. Germline V gene data show CDR1 as SGHRS and CDR2 as YFSETQ. CDR3 residues: CASSGGTGGLGTEAFF. CDR3 sequence (DNA): TGCGCCAGCAGCGGAGGGACAGGGGGTCTGGGCACTGAAGCTTTCTTT. Drawing the rest from reference TRBV5-1 and TRBJ1-1, the complete variable domain is KAGVTQTPRYLIKTRGQQVTLSCSPISGHRSVSWYQQTPGQGLQFLFEYFSETQRNKGNFPGRFSGRQFSNSRSEMNVSTLELGDSALYLCASSGGTGGLGTEAFFGQGTRLTVV.

The V gene is TRBV29-1, the J gene TRBJ2-2; no reliable D call. The CDR3 consists of 14 residues. V lost 1 base and J lost 1, with 7 bases in between. Germline V gives CDR1 SQVTM, CDR2 ANQGSEA. This chain's CDR3 is CSVEGSVNTGELFF. The CDR3 nucleotides read TGCAGCGTTGAAGGTAGTGTGAACACCGGGGAGCTGTTTTTT.

V and J are TRBV14 and TRBJ2-3; 8 bases agree with TRBD2. The CDR3 runs to 19 residues. J lost 0 bases, V lost 5 bases, and 16 bases had no gene match. CDR1 and CDR2 (germline): SGHDN, FVKESK. The CDR3 sequence: CASSALAPGLARSTDTQYF. In nucleotides, the CDR3 is TGTGCCAGCAGCGCCCTCGCGCCCGGACTAGCAAGAAGCACAGATACGCAGTATTTT.

The genes are TRBV4-3 and TRBJ2-7; no definite D call. Trimming removed 0 bases at V and 5 bases at J, with 17 bases between. The CDR3 has 16 amino acids. The germline V gene encodes CDR1 LGHNA and CDR2 YSLEER. CDR3 nucleotide sequence: TGCGCCAGCAGCCAAGATAGTAACAGTGTCTTCGACGAGCAGTACTTC. It yields the protein CASSQDSNSVFDEQYF.